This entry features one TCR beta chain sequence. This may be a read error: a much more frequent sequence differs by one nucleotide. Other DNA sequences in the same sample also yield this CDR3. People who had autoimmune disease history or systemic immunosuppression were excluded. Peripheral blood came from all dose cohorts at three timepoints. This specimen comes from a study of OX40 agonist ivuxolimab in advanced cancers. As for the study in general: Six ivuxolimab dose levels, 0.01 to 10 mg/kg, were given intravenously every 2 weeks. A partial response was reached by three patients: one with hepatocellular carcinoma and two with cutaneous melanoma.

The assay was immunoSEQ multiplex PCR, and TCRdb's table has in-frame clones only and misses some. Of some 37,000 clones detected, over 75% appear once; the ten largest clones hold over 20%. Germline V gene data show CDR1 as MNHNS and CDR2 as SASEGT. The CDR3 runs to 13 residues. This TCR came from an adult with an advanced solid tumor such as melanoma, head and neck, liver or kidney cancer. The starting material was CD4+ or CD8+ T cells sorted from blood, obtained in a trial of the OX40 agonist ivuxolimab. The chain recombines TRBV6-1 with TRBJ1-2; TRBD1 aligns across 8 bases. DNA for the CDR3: TGTGCTAGCAGTGGGACAGGATACTATGGCTACACCTTC. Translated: CASSGTGYYGYTF.